These T cell receptor beta chains were read from a single sample in a study of T cells in Graves' hyperthyroidism and ophthalmopathy. TCRdb re-derived calls from the multiplex PCR reads in MiXCR, one entry per CDR3 protein. The sample has approximately 400,000 distinct CDR3 sequences, about 14% seen once; the top ten hold roughly 9.6%. Material for sequencing was blood. The origin of the receptors is a woman aged 55-69 years with Graves' hyperthyroidism. CDR3s include the opening cysteine and the closing phenylalanine or tryptophan. A D gene is named only where the DNA matches it firmly. Not all rows give a size; the values are once, few, many and, for expanded clones, a class.

clone size: many; D gene: -; V gene: TRBV2; J gene: TRBJ1-2; CDR3 protein: CASDQSSYGYTF; CDR3 DNA: TGTGCCAGCGACCAAAGCTCATATGGCTACACCTTC
clone size: -; D gene: TRBD1; V gene: TRBV19; J gene: TRBJ1-3; CDR3 protein: CATSGTASSGNTIYF; CDR3 DNA: TGTGCCACCTCCGGGACAGCAAGCTCTGGAAACACCATATATTTT
clone size: few; D gene: -; V gene: TRBV11-1; J gene: TRBJ2-1; CDR3 protein: CASSHLKNNEQFF; CDR3 DNA: TGCGCCAGCAGCCACTTAAAAAACAATGAGCAGTTCTTC
clone size: many; D gene: -; V gene: TRBV18; J gene: TRBJ2-1; CDR3 protein: CASSPTASNRNEQFF; CDR3 DNA: TGTGCCAGCTCACCGACGGCTAGTAATCGGAATGAGCAGTTCTTC
clone size: -; D gene: -; V gene: TRBV5-4; J gene: TRBJ2-7; CDR3 protein: CASSSRIANSWEQYF; CDR3 DNA: TGTGCCAGCAGCTCCCGAATCGCCAATAGCTGGGAGCAGTACTTC
clone size: -; D gene: -; V gene: TRBV15; J gene: TRBJ2-3; CDR3 protein: CATSRHEADTQYF; CDR3 DNA: TGTGCCACCAGCAGGCACGAGGCAGATACGCAGTATTTT
clone size: many; D gene: TRBD1; V gene: TRBV20-1; J gene: TRBJ2-1; CDR3 protein: CSGQEGADEQFF; CDR3 DNA: TGCAGTGGGCAAGAGGGGGCGGATGAGCAGTTCTTC
clone size: many; D gene: TRBD1; V gene: TRBV5-1; J gene: TRBJ2-7; CDR3 protein: CASSPGTATTYEQYF; CDR3 DNA: TGCGCCAGCAGCCCAGGGACAGCCACCACCTACGAGCAGTACTTC
clone size: many; D gene: -; V gene: TRBV12-5; J gene: TRBJ1-1; CDR3 protein: CASGLVVRLGNTEAFF; CDR3 DNA: TGTGCTAGTGGTTTGGTAGTAAGGCTTGGGAACACTGAAGCTTTCTTT
clone size: few; D gene: TRBD2; V gene: TRBV20-1; J gene: TRBJ2-2; CDR3 protein: CSARSGGLVTGELFF; CDR3 DNA: TGCAGTGCTAGGTCGGGGGGGTTGGTCACCGGGGAGCTGTTTTTT
clone size: -; D gene: -; V gene: TRBV12-5; J gene: TRBJ2-1; CDR3 protein: CASGPRAYYNEQFF; CDR3 DNA: TGTGCTAGTGGCCCTAGGGCATACTACAATGAGCAGTTCTTC
clone size: many; D gene: -; V gene: TRBV4-1; J gene: TRBJ2-2; CDR3 protein: CASSPYIREITGELFF; CDR3 DNA: TGCGCCAGCAGCCCCTATATCAGGGAAATCACCGGGGAGCTGTTTTTT
clone size: many; D gene: -; V gene: TRBV18; J gene: TRBJ2-1; CDR3 protein: CASSPMGPPEYNEQFF; CDR3 DNA: TGTGCCAGCTCACCGATGGGCCCTCCCGAATACAATGAGCAGTTCTTC
clone size: few; D gene: -; V gene: TRBV7-3; J gene: TRBJ1-2; CDR3 protein: CASSLEGRNYGYTF; CDR3 DNA: TGTGCCAGCAGCTTAGAAGGACGGAACTATGGCTACACCTTC
clone size: few; D gene: TRBD1; V gene: TRBV24-1; J gene: TRBJ2-7; CDR3 protein: CATSDPGQGGYEQYF; CDR3 DNA: TGTGCCACCAGTGACCCGGGACAGGGTGGATACGAGCAGTACTTC
clone size: few; D gene: -; V gene: TRBV20-1; J gene: TRBJ2-5; CDR3 protein: CSARGLGASGKYQETQYF; CDR3 DNA: TGCAGTGCTAGAGGCCTGGGGGCTAGCGGCAAATACCAAGAGACCCAGTACTTC
clone size: many; D gene: TRBD1; V gene: TRBV2; J gene: TRBJ1-6; CDR3 protein: CASRGQPNSPLHF; CDR3 DNA: TGTGCCAGTAGGGGACAGCCTAATTCACCCCTCCACTTT
clone size: -; D gene: TRBD2; V gene: TRBV12-3/TRBV12-4; J gene: TRBJ2-1; CDR3 protein: CASSLATSGSYNEQFF; CDR3 DNA: TGTGCCAGCAGTTTAGCGACTAGCGGCTCCTACAATGAGCAGTTCTTC
clone size: many; D gene: -; V gene: TRBV5-1; J gene: TRBJ2-4; CDR3 protein: CASSLGQSMGIQYF; CDR3 DNA: TGCGCCAGCAGCTTGGGGCAATCCATGGGCATTCAGTACTTC
clone size: many; D gene: TRBD1; V gene: TRBV7-9; J gene: TRBJ2-7; CDR3 protein: CASVPGQGTGESYEQYF; CDR3 DNA: TGTGCCAGCGTTCCGGGACAGGGTACCGGAGAGAGCTACGAGCAGTACTTC
clone size: few; D gene: -; V gene: TRBV5-6; J gene: TRBJ1-2; CDR3 protein: CASSLDYLGWDGYTF; CDR3 DNA: TGTGCCAGCAGCTTGGATTATCTCGGGTGGGATGGCTACACCTTC
clone size: -; D gene: TRBD1; V gene: TRBV10-3; J gene: TRBJ2-3; CDR3 protein: CAIRPGQGTDTQYF; CDR3 DNA: TGTGCCATCAGGCCGGGACAGGGGACAGATACGCAGTATTTT
clone size: few; D gene: TRBD1; V gene: TRBV5-1; J gene: TRBJ1-4; CDR3 protein: CASSRGGQGPNEKLFF; CDR3 DNA: TGCGCCAGCAGCCGGGGAGGACAGGGGCCGAATGAAAAACTGTTTTTT
clone size: many; D gene: -; V gene: TRBV5-1; J gene: TRBJ2-7; CDR3 protein: CASTTEGDEQYF; CDR3 DNA: TGCGCCAGCACTACTGAGGGGGACGAGCAGTACTTC
clone size: many; D gene: TRBD1; V gene: TRBV28; J gene: TRBJ2-4; CDR3 protein: CASRARDSGAQYF; CDR3 DNA: TGTGCCAGCAGGGCTAGGGACAGTGGGGCACAGTACTTC
clone size: many; D gene: -; V gene: TRBV3-1; J gene: TRBJ1-3; CDR3 protein: CASSQGTFSGNTIYF; CDR3 DNA: TGTGCCAGCAGCCAGGGGACCTTCTCTGGAAACACCATATATTTT
clone size: many; D gene: -; V gene: TRBV6-1; J gene: TRBJ2-7; CDR3 protein: CASSPEGLLSEQYF; CDR3 DNA: TGTGCCAGCAGTCCCGAAGGGTTGCTCTCAGAGCAGTACTTC
clone size: many; D gene: -; V gene: TRBV2; J gene: TRBJ1-3; CDR3 protein: CASSNPPLGAGNTIYF; CDR3 DNA: TGTGCCAGCAGCAATCCGCCGCTTGGGGCTGGAAACACCATATATTTT
clone size: many; D gene: -; V gene: TRBV28; J gene: TRBJ2-7; CDR3 protein: CASSLSDGGREQYF; CDR3 DNA: TGTGCCAGCAGTTTATCTGACGGGGGGCGGGAGCAGTACTTC
clone size: many; D gene: TRBD1; V gene: TRBV9; J gene: TRBJ1-1; CDR3 protein: CASSKTGTNTEAFF; CDR3 DNA: TGTGCCAGCAGCAAGACAGGGACAAACACTGAAGCTTTCTTT
clone size: few; D gene: TRBD2; V gene: TRBV9; J gene: TRBJ2-1; CDR3 protein: CASSVAGTSGQNEQFF; CDR3 DNA: TGTGCCAGCAGCGTAGCTGGGACTAGCGGACAAAATGAGCAGTTCTTC
clone size: many; D gene: -; V gene: TRBV5-6; J gene: TRBJ1-3; CDR3 protein: CASSLPGNTIYF; CDR3 DNA: TGTGCCAGCAGCTTACCCGGAAACACCATATATTTT
clone size: -; D gene: TRBD2; V gene: TRBV7-9; J gene: TRBJ2-1; CDR3 protein: CASSLGMVQREAPKQFF; CDR3 DNA: TGTGCCAGCAGCTTAGGGATGGTACAGCGGGAGGCCCCTAAGCAGTTCTTC
clone size: many; D gene: TRBD1; V gene: TRBV28; J gene: TRBJ2-3; CDR3 protein: CASSLSWTGATDTQYF; CDR3 DNA: TGTGCCAGCAGTTTATCGTGGACAGGTGCCACAGATACGCAGTATTTT
clone size: many; D gene: -; V gene: TRBV27; J gene: TRBJ2-7; CDR3 protein: CASRSSGSSYEQYF; CDR3 DNA: TGTGCCAGCCGGAGTAGCGGAAGCTCCTACGAGCAGTACTTC